Below are 29 T cell receptor beta chains sequenced from a single sample in a study of T cells after somatic rescue of genetic block. Method: immunoSEQ multiplex PCR; TCRdb's copy keeps in-frame clones and lacks some. Among more than 9,500 clones listed, more than 65% were seen once. The sequenced material came from peripheral blood mononuclear cells (PBMCs). The source is a boy aged 5-17 years.

This clone was recorded once. V gene TRBV7-9 combines with J gene TRBJ2-7; 7 bases match TRBD2. J was trimmed by 2 bases and V by 5 bases; bases with no gene match: 9. Germline CDR1 reads SEHNR; CDR2 reads FQNEAQ (reference sequence). This CDR3 contains 15 residues. The CDR3 region is CASSQWASGTYEQYF. The CDR3 bases are TGTGCCAGCAGCCAGTGGGCTAGCGGCACCTACGAGCAGTACTTC.

This clone is a singleton in its sample. The chain has TRBV7-9 and TRBJ1-4; 7 bases fit TRBD1. V lost 6 bases, J lost 7 bases, and 11 bases stayed unmatched. The CDR3 extends over 15 amino acids. Germline V gene data show CDR1 as SEHNR and CDR2 as FQNEAQ (reference sequence). The CDR3 sequence is CASSSNRGSGEKLFF. DNA for the CDR3: TGTGCCAGCAGTTCTAACAGGGGTTCGGGTGAAAAACTGTTTTTT.

This sequence joins TRBV7-9 and TRBJ1-2; 7 bases are a match to TRBD1. The trim removed 0 bases at V and 4 bases at J, leaving 17 bases unmatched. Germline V gene sequence: CDR1 SEHNR, CDR2 FQNEAQ (reference sequence). The CDR3 totals 19 residues. The CDR3 nucleotides are TGTGCCAGCAGCTTAGCGCTAGGAAGACAGGGCCGTGAGGCCTATGGCTACACCTTC. Amino acids: CASSLALGRQGREAYGYTF.

This chain links TRBV10-1 with TRBJ2-1; D uncertain. The CDR3 loop spans 13 amino acids. From germline, CDR1 is WNHNN and CDR2 SYGVQD (reference sequence). V lost 4 bases, J lost 4 bases, and 8 bases lay in between. CDR3 amino acids: CASSVQGYNEQFF. The CDR3 DNA reads as TGCGCCAGCAGTGTACAAGGATACAATGAGCAGTTCTTC.

This clone has only a few counts. The gene calls are TRBV6-5 and TRBJ2-5; either TRBD1 or TRBD2 may fit D (6 bases each). The CDR3 covers 13 residues. The V end lost 6 bases, the J end lost 7 bases, and 15 bases lay between the germline ends. Germline V gives CDR1 MNHEY, CDR2 SVGAGI. The CDR3 here is CASSGGPTGTQYF. DNA of the CDR3: TGTGCCAGCAGCGGGGGCCCCACGGGGACCCAGTACTTC.

The J gene is TRBJ2-5, the V gene TRBV7-7, with TRBD1 as a possible D gene (6 bases). The CDR3 extends over 15 amino acids. The germline gives CDR1 SSHAT, CDR2 FNYEAQ (reference sequence). V lost 7 bases, J lost 5 bases, and 20 bases lay in between. The CDR3 nucleotides read TGTGCCAGCAAAAAGGGGGAAGGCTATTGGGAGACCCAGTACTTC. Its protein is CASKKGEGYWETQYF.

The chain carries TRBV7-8 and TRBJ1-5, with 9 bases identical to TRBD1. The germline V gene has CDR1 SGHVS and CDR2 FQNEAQ. The CDR3 is 17 residues long. V gave up 4 bases and J gave up 3 bases; unmatched junction bases: 10. In nucleotides, the CDR3 is TGTGCCAGCAGCTCTCACAGGGGGCAAGTTATCAATCAGCCCCAGCATTTT. Translation: CASSSHRGQVINQPQHF.

V usage is TRBV12-2 and J usage is TRBJ1-5; the table's D gene call, TRBD1, was not cross checked with the DNA. TRBV12-2 has pseudogene status. The length of the CDR3 is 17 residues. The CDR3 region has the DNA TGTGCAAGTCGTTTTCGACAGGGCCCTAGGGGCAATCAGCCCCAGCATTTT. Translating it yields CASRFRQGPRGNQPQHF.

The J gene is TRBJ2-3, the V gene TRBV27; maybe TRBD1 (6 bases). Trimming shortened V by 4 bases and J by 4 bases, and 21 bases separated the two germline ends. CDR1 and CDR2 from the germline V gene are MNHEY and SMNVEV (reference sequence). The CDR3 is made up of 17 amino acids. The CDR3 bases are TGTGCCAGCAGTTCCCCCCTCGGACAGTTTGGGGCAGATACGCAGTATTTT. This gives the protein CASSSPLGQFGADTQYF.

The table lists this clone with a few counts. The chain employs TRBV7-3 and TRBJ2-2; 7 bases are a match to TRBD1. The length of the CDR3 is 16 residues. The trim removed 5 bases at V and 1 base at J, leaving 7 bases unmatched. CDR1 and CDR2 from the germline V gene are SGHTA and FQGTGA. The DNA of the CDR3 is TGTGCCAGCAGCCCCCCAGGGACAGAGAACACCGGGGAGCTGTTTTTT. Translating gives CASSPPGTENTGELFF.

The chain employs TRBV27 and TRBJ2-3, with 11 bases fitting TRBD2. The CDR3 covers 16 residues. CDR1 and CDR2 from the germline V gene are MNHEY and SMNVEV (reference sequence). J was trimmed by 10 bases and V by 2 bases; bases with no gene match: 11. CDR3 region: CASSLGGSGRAEAQYF. CDR3 DNA sequence: TGTGCCAGCAGTTTAGGGGGTAGCGGGAGGGCCGAGGCGCAGTATTTT.

The chain uses TRBV5-1 and TRBJ2-3; 13 positions match TRBD2. Germline V lookup: CDR1 SGHRS, CDR2 YFSETQ. After removal of 4 bases from V and 0 bases from J, the junction contained 8 bases not matched to a gene. This CDR3 contains 18 residues. Here the CDR3 DNA reads TGCGCCAGCAGCGGACGGACTAGCGGGGGTCCTAGCACAGATACGCAGTATTTT. Its protein product is CASSGRTSGGPSTDTQYF.

V and J are TRBV18 and TRBJ1-2; 8 positions match TRBD1. The ends lost 2 bases at V and 5 bases at J; junction bases unmatched: 13. The CDR3 totals 17 residues. The germline V gene encodes CDR1 KGHSH and CDR2 LQKENI. The CDR3 DNA sequence: TGTGCCAGCTCACCAGTTGCCGGACAGGGAGTTGGTTATGGCTACACCTTC. Its translation: CASSPVAGQGVGYGYTF.

By frequency in the sample, this clone is medium-sized (0.01 to 0.1%). The rearrangement uses TRBV11-3 and TRBJ2-7; 8 positions agree with TRBD1. The V and J ends lost 3 bases and 0 bases, in that order; junction bases with no gene match: 4. CDR1 and CDR2 from the germline V gene are SGHNT and YENEEA. The CDR3 sequence is 15 residues long. The CDR3 region is CASSFDRGSSYEQYF. The CDR3 nucleotides are TGTGCCAGCAGCTTTGACAGGGGTTCCTCCTACGAGCAGTACTTC.

This clone was detected only a few times. This chain links TRBV2 with TRBJ2-7; 14 bases line up with TRBD2. V lost 4 bases to trimming and J lost 2 bases; unmatched junction nucleotides: 1. Germline CDR1 is SNHLY and CDR2 is FYNNEI. This CDR3 has 15 residues. CDR3 sequence (DNA): TGTGCCAGCAGTGGGGGACTAGCGGGGGCCTACGAGCAGTACTTC. Its translation: CASSGGLAGAYEQYF.

The J gene is TRBJ2-5, the V gene TRBV28, with TRBD2 identical over 7 bases. V trimming: 3 bases; J trimming: 2 bases; junction bases outside the gene matches: 9. The CDR3 spans 16 residues. CDR1 is MDHEN and CDR2 is SYDVKM in the germline V gene. CDR3 loop: CASSFVVAGVQETQYF. CDR3 nucleotide sequence: TGTGCCAGCAGTTTTGTGGTCGCGGGGGTACAAGAGACCCAGTACTTC.

V gene TRBV19 combines with J gene TRBJ2-7; 8 bases are shared with TRBD1. Germline CDR1 reads LNHDA; CDR2 reads SQIVND (reference sequence). The CDR3 extends over 14 amino acids. J gave up 5 bases and V 3 bases, and 6 bases lay outside the gene matches. The CDR3 loop is CASSIRQGNNEQYF. DNA of the CDR3: TGTGCCAGTAGTATCCGACAGGGGAACAACGAGCAGTACTTC.

This clone has a single count. The chain carries TRBV19 and TRBJ1-3; the match to TRBD1 covers 7 bases. The CDR3 sequence is 15 residues long. Looked up from germline, CDR1 is LNHDA and CDR2 is SQIVND (reference sequence). Germline trimming cut 6 bases from V and 0 bases from J; bases unmatched to any gene: 5. The CDR3 is CASSPGQSSGNTIYF. For the CDR3, the DNA is TGTGCCAGTAGCCCGGGACAGAGCTCTGGAAACACCATATATTTT. Variable domain in full (rest from reference TRBV19 and TRBJ1-3): DGGITQSPKYLFRKEGQNVTLSCEQNLNHDAMYWYRQDPGQGLRLIYYSQIVNDFQKGDIAEGYSVSREKKESFPLTVTSAQKNPTAFYLCASSPGQSSGNTIYFGEGSWLTVV.

The CDR3 bases are TGTGCCAGCAGCTTAGTGAATAGCCTGGAGCTGTTTTTT. Translating it yields CASSLVNSLELFF. V gene TRBV7-3 combines with J gene TRBJ2-2; D not resolved. The ends were cut back, 2 bases at V and 10 bases at J, with 11 bases in the middle. In germline, CDR1 is SGHTA, CDR2 FQGTGA. The CDR3 length is 13 residues.

V usage is TRBV19 and J usage is TRBJ2-1; D unclear. This CDR3 contains 16 residues. Trimming stripped 6 bases from V and 2 bases from J, with 17 bases between. Germline V gene lookup returns CDR1 LNHDA and CDR2 SQIVND (reference sequence). For the CDR3, the DNA is TGTGCCAGTAGAACCCTTACGGGCGCCACCTACAATGAGCAGTTCTTC. This gives the protein CASRTLTGATYNEQFF.

V and J are TRBV7-9 and TRBJ2-7; tentative D call: TRBD2 (5 bases). The CDR3 is 14 residues long. Trimming removed 5 bases at V and 0 bases at J, with 11 bases between. Germline V gene sequence: CDR1 SEHNR, CDR2 FQNEAQ (reference sequence). The CDR3 loop reads CASSPTEVSYEQYF. CDR3 DNA: TGTGCCAGCAGCCCTACGGAGGTCTCCTACGAGCAGTACTTC.

This clone was seen only once. The CDR3 region is CASSTPGTAYEQYF. CDR3 in DNA: TGTGCCAGCAGTACCCCCGGGACAGCCTACGAGCAGTACTTC. V is TRBV28 and J is TRBJ2-7; 7 positions agree with TRBD1. The CDR3 has 14 amino acids. With 5 bases clipped from V and 2 bases from J, the junction kept 6 bases outside the gene matches. Per germline, CDR1 MDHEN and CDR2 SYDVKM.

The CDR3 DNA reads as TGTGCCATCAGCCCTGGGGCAAACTATGGCTACACCTTC. Translated, it gives CAISPGANYGYTF. This rearrangement joins TRBV10-3 to TRBJ1-2, with D possibly being TRBD1 (5 bases). CDR3 length equals 13 residues. The germline gives CDR1 ENHRY, CDR2 SYGVKD. The V gene lost 6 bases and the J gene lost 2 bases, with 10 bases spanning the gap.

In its sample, this clone was seen once. V is TRBV7-3 and J is TRBJ2-1; 8 nucleotides match TRBD1. With V trimmed by 5 bases and J by 10 bases, 7 bases remained unmatched. This CDR3 region has 13 residues. The germline CDR1 and CDR2 sequences are SGHTA and FQGTGA. The CDR3 region has the DNA TGTGCCAGCAGCCGTCGGGACAGGTCAGAGCAGTTCTTC. As protein: CASSRRDRSEQFF.

This chain uses TRBV2 with TRBJ2-7; TRBD1 matches 7 bases. The V gene's germline CDR1 is SNHLY and CDR2 FYNNEI. With 5 bases clipped from V and 5 bases from J, the junction kept 12 bases outside the gene matches. The CDR3 runs to 15 residues. The CDR3 protein is CASSLLRRQGDEQYF. In DNA form, the CDR3 reads TGTGCCAGCAGTCTCCTCCGGAGACAGGGCGACGAGCAGTACTTC.

V is TRBV7-8 and J is TRBJ1-1; possibly TRBD1 for D (6 bases). This CDR3 spans 15 amino acids. The germline CDR1 and CDR2 sequences are SGHVS and FQNEAQ. Trimming took off 2 bases at V and 0 bases at J, with 10 bases between the two ends. The CDR3 protein is CASSLQGIMNTEAFF. In DNA, the CDR3 is TGTGCCAGCAGCTTACAGGGGATTATGAACACTGAAGCTTTCTTT.

This chain uses TRBV9 with TRBJ1-2; D perhaps matches TRBD1 (5 bases). Per the germline V gene, CDR1 is SGDLS and CDR2 is YYNGEE. The V end lost 1 base, the J end lost 5 bases, and 15 bases lay between the germline ends. This CDR3 has 15 residues. CDR3 protein: CASSVMGLTSYGYTF. The CDR3 DNA follows: TGTGCCAGCAGCGTAATGGGGCTAACCTCATATGGCTACACCTTC.

The chain combines TRBV19 with TRBJ1-4; TRBD1 might be the D (5 bases). In germline, CDR1 is LNHDA, CDR2 SQIVND (reference sequence). V dropped 5 bases and J dropped 2 bases, with 12 bases sitting between them. This CDR3 region has 15 residues. The CDR3 bases are TGTGCCAGTAGTCCCCAGGGACTGACTAATGAAAAACTGTTTTTT. This gives the protein CASSPQGLTNEKLFF. The full variable domain, with the rest looked up from reference TRBV19 and TRBJ1-4, is DGGITQSPKYLFRKEGQNVTLSCEQNLNHDAMYWYRQDPGQGLRLIYYSQIVNDFQKGDIAEGYSVSREKKESFPLTVTSAQKNPTAFYLCASSPQGLTNEKLFFGSGTQLSVL.

This chain uses TRBV5-1 with TRBJ1-5; 8 bases fit TRBD1. This CDR3 is built from 15 residues. Trimming at V came to 1 base and at J to 6 bases, leaving 6 bases not matched to a gene. In germline, CDR1 is SGHRS, CDR2 YFSETQ. The CDR3 protein is CASSLTGGVGQPQHF. The DNA for the CDR3 is TGCGCCAGCAGCTTGACAGGGGGTGTCGGTCAGCCCCAGCATTTT.